One and the same sample provided the 31 T cell receptor beta chains below, sequenced in a study of T cells after yellow fever vaccination. TCRdb called the 5' RACE reads again in MiXCR, with one record for every CDR3 protein. The profile shows under 600,000 distinct CDR3 sequences, 20% to 25% of them singletons. The specimen comprised PBMCs, sampled less than 25 days after the first yellow fever vaccination. The origin of the receptors is a man between 18 and 35 years old who received the YFV17D yellow fever vaccine.

This clonotype showed up just a few times. The chain uses TRBV7-2 and TRBJ2-1; D gene uncertain. The CDR3 length is 14 residues. The V end lost 1 base, the J end lost 0 bases, and 4 bases lay between the germline ends. Per germline, CDR1 SGHTA and CDR2 FQGNSA. The CDR3 nucleotides read TGTGCCAGCAGCTTAGAATACTCCTACAATGAGCAGTTCTTC. Translation: CASSLEYSYNEQFF.

This clonotype was recorded a few times. The CDR3 nucleotides are TGCAGCGTTGAAGACCCCAGGGCAGGGCGATACGAGCAGTACTTC. Protein: CSVEDPRAGRYEQYF. The chain combines TRBV29-1 with TRBJ2-7; TRBD1 might be the D (5 bases). The CDR3 is 15 amino acids. V dropped 0 bases and J dropped 4 bases, with 16 bases sitting between them. Germline values: CDR1 SQVTM, CDR2 ANQGSEA.

The gene calls are TRBV7-8 and TRBJ2-2; D not resolved. Germline V gene sequence: CDR1 SGHVS, CDR2 FQNEAQ. The V end was cut by 5 bases, the J end by 8 bases, with 9 bases between. The CDR3 is 12 amino acids. The CDR3 nucleotides read TGTGCCAGCAGCCCCCGTGAAGGGGAGCTGTTTTTT. This gives the protein CASSPREGELFF.

This clonotype was counted ten times or more. V is TRBV29-1 and J is TRBJ2-5; TRBD1 agrees at 7 bases. The CDR3 has 14 amino acids. Germline values: CDR1 SQVTM, CDR2 ANQGSEA. The V gene end was trimmed by 3 bases and the J gene end by 0 bases; junction bases not matched to a gene: 4. CDR3 residues: CSVEMTGHQETQYF. CDR3 sequence (DNA): TGCAGCGTTGAGATGACAGGGCACCAAGAGACCCAGTACTTC.

This clonotype was seen a handful of times. The genes are TRBV7-2 and TRBJ2-5, with 10 bases that match TRBD1. CDR3 size: 16 residues. Per germline, CDR1 SGHTA and CDR2 FQGNSA. With 0 bases clipped from V and 5 bases from J, the junction kept 6 bases outside the gene matches. This chain's CDR3 is CASSLAGTGVGETQYF. CDR3 nucleotide sequence: TGTGCCAGCAGCTTAGCCGGGACAGGGGTTGGGGAGACCCAGTACTTC. Complete variable domain (other parts from reference TRBV7-2 and TRBJ2-5): GAGVSQSPSNKVTEKGKDVELRCDPISGHTALYWYRQSLGQGLEFLIYFQGNSAPDKSGLPSDRFSAERTGGSVSTLTIQRTQQEDSAVYLCASSLAGTGVGETQYFGPGTRLLVL.

Ten or more counts support this clonotype. The chain has TRBV5-1 and TRBJ1-3; the D is unclear. Trimming stripped 0 bases from V and 2 bases from J, with 3 bases between. Germline CDR1 is SGHRS and CDR2 is YFSETQ. The CDR3 length is 13 residues. The CDR3 bases are TGCGCCAGCAGCTTGGGGGCTGGAAACACCATATATTTT. This translates into CASSLGAGNTIYF.

This clonotype was seen at least ten times. The V gene is TRBV12-3 or TRBV12-4, the J gene TRBJ2-5; TRBD2 agrees at 12 bases. The V gene end was trimmed by 10 bases and the J gene end by 5 bases; junction bases not matched to a gene: 8. The CDR3 is 14 amino acids. CDR3 region: CATRASGGGETQYF. Here the CDR3 DNA reads TGTGCCACCAGGGCTAGCGGGGGGGGGGAGACCCAGTACTTC.

In this sample, this clonotype turned up a few times. The chain has TRBV29-1 and TRBJ2-2; D may be TRBD1 (6 bases). Trimming cost V 4 bases and J 3 bases, with 9 bases left between them. Per germline, CDR1 SQVTM and CDR2 ANQGSEA. This CDR3 contains 13 residues. The CDR3 is CSVVPGDTGELFF. The CDR3 DNA sequence: TGCAGCGTTGTACCAGGGGACACCGGGGAGCTGTTTTTT.

This clonotype was counted only a few times. At one of its ends the junction is not consistent with the germline gene, which may arise from a read error. The chain joins TRBV20-1 to TRBJ2-7, with 10 bases identical to TRBD2. This CDR3 region has 15 residues. CDR1 DFQATT and CDR2 SNEGSKA come from the germline V gene (reference sequence). The CDR3 spells CSVRGLAGDPYEQYF. CDR3 nucleotide sequence: TGCAGTGTTAGAGGGCTAGCGGGGGATCCCTACGAGCAGTACTTC.

There are a few counts of this clonotype. V is TRBV5-1 and J is TRBJ1-4; the D is unclear. The CDR3 is 14 amino acids. In germline, CDR1 is SGHRS, CDR2 YFSETQ. V was pared by 4 bases and J by 4 bases, with 11 bases between. The CDR3 nucleotides are TGCGCCAGCAGCCCATCTGGGTTTAATGAAAAACTGTTTTTT. Encoded protein: CASSPSGFNEKLFF.

This clonotype was detected ten times or more. This chain joins TRBV12-3 or TRBV12-4 and TRBJ2-7, with unresolved D. This CDR3 has 14 amino acids. The V end lost 6 bases, the J end lost 6 bases, and 18 bases lay between the germline ends. The CDR3 nucleotides are TGTGCCAGCAGCCGCGAGGCGACCTCTCGCGAGCAGTACTTC. Translating gives CASSREATSREQYF.

This clonotype was detected only a few times. The V gene is TRBV6-1, the J gene TRBJ2-1; the D gene is possibly TRBD1 (6 bases). V lost 5 bases and J 4 bases, leaving 21 bases between the germline ends. The CDR3 spans 17 residues. Germline values: CDR1 MNHNS, CDR2 SASEGT. The CDR3, as DNA: TGTGCCAGCAGTCAAGAGGACAGATACGAAGATTACAATGAGCAGTTCTTC. This translates into CASSQEDRYEDYNEQFF.

This clonotype turned up a few times. One end of the junction is discordant with germline, which a read error may explain. V and J are TRBV11-2 and TRBJ1-4; 10 bases match TRBD1. The germline V gene encodes CDR1 SGHAT and CDR2 FQNNGV. CDR3 length: 12 residues. CDR3 coding DNA: TGTGCCAGCAGCGTATCGACCGGGACAGGGGTTTTT. It codes for CASSVSTGTGVF.

The V and J genes are TRBV29-1 and TRBJ2-1; perhaps TRBD2 as D (7 bases). The V and J ends lost 7 bases and 8 bases respectively, with 18 bases between them. Germline V gene sequence: CDR1 SQVTM, CDR2 ANQGSEA. This CDR3 spans 13 amino acids. CDR3: CSAWGGAGDEQFF. The DNA of the CDR3 is TGCAGCGCCTGGGGGGGGGCCGGGGATGAGCAGTTCTTC.

This clonotype was picked up a small number of times. The V and J genes are TRBV6-5 and TRBJ1-1; possibly TRBD1 for D (5 bases). CDR3 size: 16 residues. Trimming removed 5 bases at V and 0 bases at J, with 16 bases between. The germline V gene encodes CDR1 MNHEY and CDR2 SVGAGI. The CDR3 bases are TGTGCCAGCAGTCACCGGGCAGGGTCGATGAACACTGAAGCTTTCTTT. Its translation: CASSHRAGSMNTEAFF.

The chain uses TRBV28 and TRBJ2-3, with a possible D match to TRBD1 (6 bases). Germline loops: CDR1 MDHEN, CDR2 SYDVKM. CDR3 length: 15 amino acids. The V gene lost 5 bases and the J gene lost 6 bases, with 18 bases spanning the gap. The CDR3: CASSGGGGSTDTQYF. The CDR3 DNA sequence: TGTGCCAGCAGTGGGGGCGGCGGCTCTACGGATACGCAGTATTTT.

This clonotype has only a few counts. The rearrangement links TRBV4-1 to TRBJ2-1; 7 bases agree with TRBD2. This CDR3 spans 16 amino acids. Germline-derived CDR1 and CDR2 are MGHRA and YSYEKL. V lost 0 bases and J lost 6; bases outside the gene matches: 8. Here the CDR3 DNA reads TGCGCCAGCAGCCAAGATAAGTGGGGGGAGGGCAATGAGCAGTTCTTC. This gives the protein CASSQDKWGEGNEQFF.

The chain uses TRBV20-1 and TRBJ2-7; 10 bases fit TRBD2. The CDR3 is 14 residues long. Germline CDR1 DFQATT, CDR2 SNEGSKA (reference sequence). Trimming took 6 bases from V and 7 from J; bases not matched to a gene: 12. CDR3 region: CSANSGGPRGEQYF. In nucleotides, the CDR3 is TGCAGTGCCAATAGCGGGGGGCCTAGGGGTGAGCAGTACTTC.

The chain is built from TRBV5-1 and TRBJ2-5; D gene uncertain. Germline loops: CDR1 SGHRS, CDR2 YFSETQ. Trimming removed 7 bases from V and 5 bases from J, with 21 bases in between. CDR3 length equals 15 residues. CDR3 region: CASRAVQAETETQYF. The CDR3 DNA follows: TGCGCCAGCCGAGCCGTTCAGGCGGAGACGGAGACCCAGTACTTC.

The DNA of the CDR3 is TGTGCCAGCAGTCCCGCTGGGGGGAGAGATGAGCAGTTCTTC. Its protein is CASSPAGGRDEQFF. The chain is built from TRBV12-3 or TRBV12-4 and TRBJ2-1; the D gene is possibly TRBD2 (6 bases). Between the trimmed V and J ends, which lost 5 bases and 8 bases, there was a span of 16 bases. This CDR3 spans 14 amino acids.

The rearrangement uses TRBV11-2 and TRBJ2-5; no clear D. Trimming cost V 2 bases and J 5 bases, with 6 bases left between them. The CDR3 length is 12 residues. From germline, CDR1 is SGHAT and CDR2 FQNNGV. CDR3 sequence (DNA): TGTGCCAGCAGCTTACCTTTGGAGACCCAGTACTTC. Amino acids: CASSLPLETQYF.

The sample holds a few counts of this clonotype. The chain carries TRBV4-3 and TRBJ1-4, with D unresolved. V was trimmed by 0 bases and J by 2 bases, leaving 13 bases between them. The CDR3 runs 17 residues. CDR1 LGHNA and CDR2 YSLEER come from the germline V gene. In DNA, the CDR3 is TGCGCCAGCAGCCAAGACGTGCCGGGCTGGACTAATGAAAAACTGTTTTTT. Protein sequence: CASSQDVPGWTNEKLFF.

CDR3 protein: CASTPGQGRHGYTF. CDR3 nucleotide sequence: TGCGCCAGTACTCCGGGACAGGGGAGACATGGCTACACCTTC. V and J are TRBV5-1 and TRBJ1-2; TRBD1 matches at 10 bases. With 8 bases clipped from V and 6 bases from J, the junction kept 10 bases outside the gene matches. Germline CDR1 SGHRS, CDR2 YFSETQ. The CDR3 runs 14 residues.

This clonotype occurred a few times. The chain combines TRBV6-5 with TRBJ2-5; 10 nucleotides agree with TRBD2. Germline-derived CDR1 and CDR2 are MNHEY and SVGAGI. The trim removed 0 bases at V and 5 bases at J, leaving 6 bases unmatched. This CDR3 contains 16 residues. The CDR3 region has the DNA TGTGCCAGCAGTTACTCAGCGGGGGGGTCTCGGGAGACCCAGTACTTC. This translates into CASSYSAGGSRETQYF.

This clonotype has just a few counts. This chain connects TRBV7-2 to TRBJ2-5, with TRBD1 matching over 7 bases. V dropped 7 bases and J dropped 0; count of bases not matched to a gene: 2. This CDR3 has 13 residues. Germline V gene data show CDR1 as SGHTA and CDR2 as FQGNSA. In DNA, the CDR3 is TGTGCCAGCAACAGGGGTAACCAAGAGACCCAGTACTTC. Protein sequence: CASNRGNQETQYF.

Only a few counts were recorded for this clonotype. The chain carries TRBV12-3 or TRBV12-4 and TRBJ1-2; D gene uncertain. Trimming removed 1 base at V and 7 bases at J, with 7 bases between. The CDR3 length is 12 residues. The CDR3 loop reads CASSLVGRGYTF. In DNA, the CDR3 is TGTGCCAGCAGTTTAGTGGGCCGTGGCTACACCTTC.

This clonotype was detected a few times. This chain links TRBV4-1 with TRBJ2-1; 7 bases map to TRBD2. CDR3 size: 13 residues. V shed 1 base and J 7 bases; nucleotides not matched to a gene: 1. CDR1 and CDR2 (germline): MGHRA, YSYEKL. CDR3 residues: CASSQARGNEQFF. The CDR3 DNA is TGCGCCAGCAGCCAAGCGCGGGGGAATGAGCAGTTCTTC.

This clonotype was seen many times. The genes are TRBV6-5 and TRBJ2-3, with 11 positions matching TRBD2. The CDR3 consists of 19 residues. Losses at the gene ends were 0 bases for V and 2 bases for J; bases not matched to a gene: 10. CDR1 is MNHEY, CDR2 SVGAGI, per germline. The CDR3 bases are TGTGCCAGCAGTTACTCGATCCCCACTAGCGGGGGCCTCACAGATACGCAGTATTTT. Its protein is CASSYSIPTSGGLTDTQYF.

The chain is built from TRBV6-5 and TRBJ2-1; TRBD1 agrees at 8 bases. CDR1 MNHEY and CDR2 SVGAGI come from the germline V gene. The CDR3 runs 13 residues. V was clipped by 0 bases and J by 9 bases; unmatched bases: 1. The CDR3 bases are TGTGCCAGCAGTTACTCCGACAGGGGTGAGCAGTTCTTC. It codes for CASSYSDRGEQFF.

This clonotype came up a few times. This chain links TRBV15 with TRBJ2-7, with D hard to call. V lost 10 bases, J lost 3 bases, and 10 bases lay in between. The CDR3 covers 11 residues. Per germline, CDR1 LNHNV and CDR2 YYDKDF (reference sequence). CDR3: CANAPGYEQYV. The DNA for the CDR3 is TGTGCCAACGCCCCGGGCTACGAGCAGTACGTC.

This clonotype was recorded a few times. This chain links TRBV19 with TRBJ2-2; the match to TRBD1 covers 12 bases. V lost 7 bases, J lost 4 bases, and 7 bases stayed unmatched. The germline V gene encodes CDR1 LNHDA and CDR2 SQIVND (reference sequence). The CDR3 consists of 16 residues. This CDR3 is CASTPGTGGGTGELFF. CDR3 DNA sequence: TGTGCCAGTACCCCCGGGACAGGGGGCGGCACCGGGGAGCTGTTTTTT.